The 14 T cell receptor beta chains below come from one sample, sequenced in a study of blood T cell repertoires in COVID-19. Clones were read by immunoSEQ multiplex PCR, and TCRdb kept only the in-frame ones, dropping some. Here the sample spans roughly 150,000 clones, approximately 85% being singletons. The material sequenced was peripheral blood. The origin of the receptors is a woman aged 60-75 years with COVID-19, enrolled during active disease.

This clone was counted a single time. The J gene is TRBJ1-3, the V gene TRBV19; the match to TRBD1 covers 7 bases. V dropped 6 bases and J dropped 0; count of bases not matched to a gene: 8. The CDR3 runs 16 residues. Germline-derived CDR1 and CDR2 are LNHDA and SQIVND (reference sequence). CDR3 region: CASRPFSGGSGNTIYF. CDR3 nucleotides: TGTGCCAGTAGACCGTTCTCAGGGGGCTCTGGAAACACCATATATTTT.

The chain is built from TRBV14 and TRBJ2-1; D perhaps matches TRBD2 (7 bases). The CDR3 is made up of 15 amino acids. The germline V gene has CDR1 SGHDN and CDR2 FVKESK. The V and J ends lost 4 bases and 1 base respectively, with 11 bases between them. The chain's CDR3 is CASSLRGGSYNEQFF. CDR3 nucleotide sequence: TGTGCCAGCAGCCTAAGGGGGGGGTCCTACAATGAGCAGTTCTTC.

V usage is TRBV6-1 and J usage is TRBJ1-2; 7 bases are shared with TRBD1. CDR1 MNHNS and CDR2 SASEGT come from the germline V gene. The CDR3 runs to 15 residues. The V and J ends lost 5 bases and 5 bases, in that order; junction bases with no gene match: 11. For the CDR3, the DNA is TGTGCCAGCAGTCGGGGGGGGCAGGGGGATTATGGCTACACCTTC. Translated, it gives CASSRGGQGDYGYTF.

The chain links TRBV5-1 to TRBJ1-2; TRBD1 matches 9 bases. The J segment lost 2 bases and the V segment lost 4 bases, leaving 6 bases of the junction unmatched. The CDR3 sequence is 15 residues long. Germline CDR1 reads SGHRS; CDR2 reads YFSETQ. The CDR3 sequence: CASSDYRGQNYGYTF. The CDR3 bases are TGCGCCAGCAGCGATTACAGGGGGCAGAACTATGGCTACACCTTC.

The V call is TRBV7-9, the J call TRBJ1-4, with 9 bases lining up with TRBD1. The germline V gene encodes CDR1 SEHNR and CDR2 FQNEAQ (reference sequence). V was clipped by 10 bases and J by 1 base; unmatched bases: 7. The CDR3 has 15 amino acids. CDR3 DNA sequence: TGTGCCACACACGGGGGACAGGGAACTAATGAAAAACTGTTTTTT. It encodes CATHGGQGTNEKLFF.

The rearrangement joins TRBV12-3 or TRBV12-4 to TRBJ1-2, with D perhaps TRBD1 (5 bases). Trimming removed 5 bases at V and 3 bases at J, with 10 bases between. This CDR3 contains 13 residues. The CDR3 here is CASSNQGYYGYTF. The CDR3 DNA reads TGTGCCAGCAGTAACCAGGGTTACTATGGCTACACCTTC.

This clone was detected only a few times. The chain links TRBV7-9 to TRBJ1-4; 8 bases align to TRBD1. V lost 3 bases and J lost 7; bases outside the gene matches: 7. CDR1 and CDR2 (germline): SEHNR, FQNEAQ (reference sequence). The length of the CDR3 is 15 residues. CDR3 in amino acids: CASSLRTGKGEKLFF. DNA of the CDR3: TGTGCCAGCAGCTTGAGGACAGGGAAAGGTGAAAAACTGTTTTTT. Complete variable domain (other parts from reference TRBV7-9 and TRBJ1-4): DTGVSQNPRHKITKRGQNVTFRCDPISEHNRLYWYRQTLGQGPEFLTYFQNEAQLEKSRLLSDRFSAERPKGSFSTLEIQRTEQGDSAMYLCASSLRTGKGEKLFFGSGTQLSVL.

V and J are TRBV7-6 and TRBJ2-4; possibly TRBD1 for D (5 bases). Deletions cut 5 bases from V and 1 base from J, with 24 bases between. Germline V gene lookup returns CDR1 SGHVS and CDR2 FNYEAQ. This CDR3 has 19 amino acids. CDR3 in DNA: TGTGCCAGCAGCCATGGGGCTGGCACCACCGCCGGGGCCAAAAACATTCAGTACTTC. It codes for CASSHGAGTTAGAKNIQYF.

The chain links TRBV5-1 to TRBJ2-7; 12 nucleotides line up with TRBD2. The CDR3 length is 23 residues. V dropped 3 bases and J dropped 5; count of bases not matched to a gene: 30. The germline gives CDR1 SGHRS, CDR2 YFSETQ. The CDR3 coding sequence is TGCGCCAGCAGCTGCACGACTAGCGGGGGTGCAAGCGCTACAAATCTTCGGATAGACGAGCAGTACGTC. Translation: CASSCTTSGGASATNLRIDEQYV.

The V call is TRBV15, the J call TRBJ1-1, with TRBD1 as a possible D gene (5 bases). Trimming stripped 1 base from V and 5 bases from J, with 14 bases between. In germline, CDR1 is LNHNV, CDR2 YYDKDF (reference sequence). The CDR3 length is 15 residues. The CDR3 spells CATSRGEVRGTEAFF. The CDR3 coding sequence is TGTGCCACCAGCAGAGGGGAGGTCCGGGGGACTGAAGCTTTCTTT.

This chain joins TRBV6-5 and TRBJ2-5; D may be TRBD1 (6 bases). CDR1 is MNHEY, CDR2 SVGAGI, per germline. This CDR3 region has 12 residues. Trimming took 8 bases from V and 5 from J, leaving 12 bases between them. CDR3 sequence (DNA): TGTGCCAGCGCAGGGGTTGGGGAGACCCAGTACTTC. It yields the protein CASAGVGETQYF.

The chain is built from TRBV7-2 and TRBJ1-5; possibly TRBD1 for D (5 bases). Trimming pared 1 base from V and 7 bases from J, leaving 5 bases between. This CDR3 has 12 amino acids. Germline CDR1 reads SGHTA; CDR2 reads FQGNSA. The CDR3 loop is CASSLGGQPQHF. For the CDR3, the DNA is TGTGCCAGCAGCTTAGGGGGCCAGCCCCAGCATTTT.

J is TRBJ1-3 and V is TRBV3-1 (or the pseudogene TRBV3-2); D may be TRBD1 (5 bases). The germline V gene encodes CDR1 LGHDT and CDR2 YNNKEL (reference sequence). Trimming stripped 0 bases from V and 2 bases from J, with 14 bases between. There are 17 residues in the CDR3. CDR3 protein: CASSQELGGGTGNTIYF. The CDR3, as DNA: TGTGCCAGCAGCCAAGAATTAGGCGGGGGAACTGGAAACACCATATATTTT.

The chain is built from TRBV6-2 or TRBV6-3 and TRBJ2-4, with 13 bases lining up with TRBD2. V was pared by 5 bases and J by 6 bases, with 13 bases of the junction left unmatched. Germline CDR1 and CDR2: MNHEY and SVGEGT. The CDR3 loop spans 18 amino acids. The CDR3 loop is CASSNTGTGLAGRNIQYF. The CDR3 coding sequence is TGTGCCAGCAGTAATACGGGAACGGGACTAGCGGGGAGAAACATTCAGTACTTC.